The present T cell receptor beta chain was sequenced within a study of beta chain features in type 1 diabetes. This clone appeared a few times. Investigators reverse transcribed all isolated RNA, so they sequenced expressed TCRB transcripts. Sequenced by immunoSEQ multiplex PCR; TCRdb stores in-frame clones only, minus some. The table lists over 500,000 clones, about 16% of them singletons. Sequencing was done on a sample of naive CD4+ T cells from blood. This receptor was obtained from a man aged 18-30 years in good health.

The DNA for the CDR3 is TGTGCCAGCAGTTTAACAGGGGGCTTGTGGTTGAACACTGAAGCTTTCTTT. Its protein is CASSLTGGLWLNTEAFF. J is TRBJ1-1 and V is TRBV28, with 9 bases matching TRBD1. Per the germline V gene, CDR1 is MDHEN and CDR2 is SYDVKM. Trimming cost V 2 bases and J 0 bases; bases outside gene matches: 7. The CDR3 contains 17 residues.